The 15 T cell receptor beta chains listed next were all sequenced from one sample in a study of Tregs in tolerant kidney transplant recipients. This table comes from immunoSEQ multiplex PCR, and its TCRdb copy is limited to in-frame clones, with some not included. The sample lists roughly 250,000 clones, roughly 84% occurring once. The sequenced sample was CD4+ T cells from blood. These receptors were collected from a human donor in good health.

This clone was detected a few times. The V and J genes are TRBV10-3 and TRBJ2-7; D is ambiguous. This CDR3 is 15 amino acids long. V lost 0 bases, J lost 7 bases, and 16 bases lay in between. Germline V gives CDR1 ENHRY, CDR2 SYGVKD. The CDR3 loop is CAISESLDQTEEQYF. The CDR3 nucleotides are TGTGCCATCAGTGAGTCTCTGGACCAGACGGAAGAGCAGTACTTC.

J is TRBJ2-5 and V is TRBV12-5; weak D call: TRBD2 (7 bases). Trimming stripped 5 bases from V and 4 bases from J, with 20 bases between. This CDR3 has 16 residues. Germline values: CDR1 LGHNT, CDR2 FRNRAP. The CDR3 loop is CASGARLGGGIETQYF. CDR3 DNA: TGTGCTAGTGGTGCCAGACTAGGGGGAGGGATAGAGACCCAGTACTTC.

The V gene is TRBV11-2, the J gene TRBJ1-1; D is unresolved. The CDR3 extends over 15 amino acids. V was shortened by 5 bases and J by 1 base, with 14 bases between the two germline ends. Per germline, CDR1 SGHAT and CDR2 FQNNGV. The CDR3: CASSGTPGGNTEAFF. CDR3 sequence (DNA): TGTGCCAGCAGCGGAACCCCGGGCGGGAACACTGAAGCTTTCTTT.

The rearrangement uses TRBV18 and TRBJ2-3; D may be TRBD2 (6 bases). With 3 bases removed from V and 0 bases from J, the gap between germline ends came to 13 bases. The CDR3 is 16 amino acids. From germline, CDR1 is KGHSH and CDR2 LQKENI. CDR3 residues: CASSPLTRGSTDTQYF. CDR3 nucleotides: TGTGCCAGCTCACCCCTGACTAGAGGGAGCACAGATACGCAGTATTTT.

The V gene is TRBV2, the J gene TRBJ2-7; unclear D gene. This CDR3 is 13 amino acids long. Germline V gene sequence: CDR1 SNHLY, CDR2 FYNNEI. The V and J ends lost 8 bases and 0 bases respectively, with 11 bases between them. The CDR3 DNA follows: TGTGCCAGCTTGGAGTCTGACTCCTACGAGCAGTACTTC. As protein: CASLESDSYEQYF. Together with reference TRBV2 and TRBJ2-7, the CDR3 gives the full variable domain: EPEVTQTPSHQVTQMGQEVILRCVPISNHLYFYWYRQILGQKVEFLVSFYNNEISEKSEIFDDQFSVERPDGSNFTLKIRSTKLEDSAMYFCASLESDSYEQYFGPGTRLTVT.

V usage is TRBV5-6 and J usage is TRBJ2-5; D not certain. Germline CDR1 SGHDT, CDR2 YYEEEE. This CDR3 contains 12 residues. V was trimmed by 2 bases and J by 0 bases, leaving 2 bases between them. In DNA, the CDR3 is TGTGCCAGCAGCTTCTACCAAGAGACCCAGTACTTC. Protein: CASSFYQETQYF.

This clone appeared a single time. The CDR3 here is CAISDIGEDEQYF. The CDR3 nucleotides read TGTGCCATCAGTGATATTGGGGAGGACGAGCAGTACTTC. This chain uses TRBV10-3 with TRBJ2-7, with D perhaps matching TRBD2 (6 bases). CDR1 and CDR2 from the germline V gene are ENHRY and SYGVKD. Deletions cut 3 bases from V and 5 bases from J, with 11 bases between. The CDR3 has 13 amino acids.

The CDR3 protein is CASSPVAGSTGELFF. The CDR3 DNA sequence: TGCGCCAGCAGCCCCGTGGCGGGAAGCACCGGGGAGCTGTTTTTT. This chain links TRBV5-1 with TRBJ2-2; possibly TRBD2 for D (6 bases). CDR1 is SGHRS and CDR2 is YFSETQ in the germline V gene. The CDR3 contains 15 residues. V was trimmed by 4 bases and J by 4 bases, leaving 14 bases between them.

The J gene is TRBJ2-4, the V gene TRBV5-6; possible D gene TRBD1, 5 bases. With 2 bases removed from V and 8 bases from J, the gap between germline ends came to 14 bases. The germline V gene has CDR1 SGHDT and CDR2 YYEEEE. The CDR3 loop spans 14 amino acids. The CDR3 DNA reads TGTGCCAGCAGCTTACAAGGGGTTAGGGACATTCAGTACTTC. As protein: CASSLQGVRDIQYF.

The chain has TRBV5-1 and TRBJ1-1; the D gene is possibly TRBD1 (6 bases). The germline V gene has CDR1 SGHRS and CDR2 YFSETQ. The V end lost 4 bases, the J end lost 1 base, and 11 bases lay between the germline ends. The length of the CDR3 is 14 residues. The chain's CDR3 is CASSRSTGNTEAFF. The CDR3 nucleotides are TGCGCCAGCAGCCGCTCGACAGGGAACACTGAAGCTTTCTTT.

The genes are TRBV7-6 and TRBJ2-1; 8 bases align to TRBD1. The CDR3 length is 16 residues. Losses at the gene ends were 5 bases for V and 0 bases for J; bases not matched to a gene: 6. CDR1 and CDR2 (germline): SGHVS, FNYEAQ. The CDR3 DNA sequence: TGTGCCAGCAGCCTTAGACAGGGGAGCTCCTACAATGAGCAGTTCTTC. Its translation is CASSLRQGSSYNEQFF.

Only one count was recorded for this clone. The chain links TRBV14 to TRBJ2-7; D is unresolved. Germline lookup yields CDR1 SGHDN and CDR2 FVKESK. Trimming pared 0 bases from V and 0 bases from J, leaving 12 bases between. The CDR3 covers 16 residues. The CDR3 nucleotides read TGTGCCAGCAGCCAAGATGCCGGGTTGACCTCCTACGAGCAGTACTTC. Residues: CASSQDAGLTSYEQYF.

The chain recombines TRBV5-4 with TRBJ2-3, with D perhaps given as TRBD1 or TRBD2 (6 bases each). This CDR3 comprises 15 residues. Germline CDR1 reads SGHNT; CDR2 reads YYREEE (reference sequence). Trimming removed 2 bases at V and 5 bases at J, with 15 bases between. The CDR3 DNA follows: TGTGCCAGCAGCTTCTCGACGGGGGCGGGAGATACGCAGTATTTT. It encodes CASSFSTGAGDTQYF.

V gene TRBV11-2 combines with J gene TRBJ2-3; D is possibly TRBD2 (5 bases). V was shortened by 2 bases and J by 2 bases, with 8 bases between the two germline ends. The CDR3 runs to 14 residues. Germline assignment: CDR1 SGHAT and CDR2 FQNNGV. In DNA form, the CDR3 reads TGTGCCAGCAGCTTAAACCTAGCCACAGATACGCAGTATTTT. Its protein product is CASSLNLATDTQYF.

The CDR3 coding sequence is TGTGCCAGCAGCCTCTTTGGTACCGCTAATGAAAAACTGTTTTTT. This translates into CASSLFGTANEKLFF. The rearrangement joins TRBV6-6 to TRBJ1-4; D not certain. The CDR3 is 15 amino acids. V lost 6 bases to trimming and J lost 3 bases, with 14 bases between them. CDR1 is MNHNY, CDR2 SVGAGI, per germline (reference sequence).